The source of this T cell receptor beta chain is a study of identical twins. This CDR3 comprises 15 residues. Germline V gene lookup returns CDR1 DFQATT and CDR2 SNEGSKA (reference sequence). The ends lost 5 bases at V and 7 bases at J; junction bases unmatched: 12. A single record per CDR3 protein comes from TCRdb applying MiXCR to the 5' RACE reads. The profile shows some 210,000 distinct CDR3 sequences, approximately 15% of them singletons. These data are also associated with another study on T cells expressing NK-cell markers. That report notes: Investigators obtained TCR beta repertoires from sorted CD3+CD56+NKG2C+, CD3+CD56+NKG2C- and CD3+CD56-NKG2C+ T cells.

The sequenced sample was CD8+ T cells sorted from blood. V usage is TRBV20-1 and J usage is TRBJ2-1, with TRBD2 matching 9 bases. The receptor was isolated from a woman aged 18-30 years in good health. CDR3: CSARSRVAGVNEQFF. CDR3 nucleotide sequence: TGCAGTGCTCGAAGCAGGGTAGCGGGGGTAAATGAGCAGTTCTTC.